The rows below give T cell receptor beta chains drawn from one sample of a study of identical twins. TCRdb analysed the 5' RACE reads with MiXCR anew, one entry per CDR3 protein. The table has hundreds of thousands of distinct CDR3 sequences, 15% to 20% seen once. A further study also used this sample, focusing on T cells expressing NK-cell markers.

Sample: PBMCs. These receptors originate from a woman aged 18-29 years in good health. Each CDR3 is given with its conserved first and last residue. A D gene is named only where the DNA matches it firmly. Size values are once, few and many counts, or a class for expanded clones, and some rows have none.

V,D,J,size,DNA,CDR3
TRBV12-3/TRBV12-4,TRBD1,TRBJ2-1,many,TGTGCCAGCAGAGGGACAGATTACAATGAGCAGTTCTTC,CASRGTDYNEQFF
TRBV5-1,-,TRBJ2-7,many,TGCGCCAGCAGTACCTCCGGGACCCGAAGCTACGAGCAGTACTTC,CASSTSGTRSYEQYF
TRBV5-1,-,TRBJ2-2,few,TGCGCCAGCAGCTTGGAACGAGGGACCGGGGAGCTGTTTTTT,CASSLERGTGELFF
TRBV27,TRBD2,TRBJ2-7,few,TGTGCCAGCAGTTTCGGCGGGAGCTACTACGAGCAGTACTTC,CASSFGGSYYEQYF
TRBV6-2/TRBV6-3,TRBD2,TRBJ2-7,-,TGTGCCAGCATCCAAAGCGGGGGGGTCGTCGAGCAGTACTTC,CASIQSGGVVEQYF
TRBV12-3/TRBV12-4,TRBD1,TRBJ1-6,few,TGTGCCAGCAGCTTGGCCCAGGGGGTCTCACCCCTCCACTTT,CASSLAQGVSPLHF
TRBV20-1,-,TRBJ1-1,-,TGCAGTGCTGAAAAGGGCAGGTCCGGCACTGAAGCTTTCTTT,CSAEKGRSGTEAFF
TRBV5-1,-,TRBJ2-5,-,TGCGCCAGCAGCCCCGATGCGGGACGGGCCTTATCGTCCCAGTACTTC,CASSPDAGRALSSQYF
TRBV20-1,-,TRBJ2-3,-,TGCAGTGCTAGAGTTGGGGGGGCATCAGGCACAGATACGCAGTATTTT,CSARVGGASGTDTQYF
TRBV5-1,TRBD2,TRBJ2-1,few,TGCGCCAGCAGCTTGTGGGGCGGGAGGGCCATTCTGAGTGAGCAGTTCTTC,CASSLWGGRAILSEQFF
TRBV12-3/TRBV12-4,-,TRBJ2-2,many,TGTGCCAGCAGACCCACAGGAGCCCCTAACACCGGGGAGCTGTTTTTT,CASRPTGAPNTGELFF
TRBV4-1,TRBD2,TRBJ2-7,-,TGCGCCAGCAGCCAAGCGTCAGCGGGGGATGAGCAGTACTTC,CASSQASAGDEQYF
TRBV20-1,-,TRBJ1-1,-,TGCAGTGCCCCCCAAGCGGGACGCAAGAACACTGAAGCTTTCTTT,CSAPQAGRKNTEAFF
TRBV29-1,-,TRBJ2-3,many,TGCAGCGTTGAATTGACGGGGGATACGCAGTATTTT,CSVELTGDTQYF
TRBV11-2,-,TRBJ2-7,-,TGTGCCAGCAGCTTCGAAGTCATCCACGAGCAGTACTTC,CASSFEVIHEQYF
TRBV6-4,TRBD2,TRBJ2-1,many,TGTGCCAGCAGTGACAGCGGGGGGGCCAATGAGCAGTTCTTC,CASSDSGGANEQFF
TRBV7-3,-,TRBJ2-1,-,TGTGCCAGCAGCCACCCCGGTGGGGAGCAGTTCTTC,CASSHPGGEQFF
TRBV4-3,-,TRBJ2-1,few,TGCGCCAGCAGTCTCAACCAGGGTGAGCAGTTCTTC,CASSLNQGEQFF
TRBV14,TRBD2,TRBJ2-7,few,TGTGCCAGCAGCTCGGGAGGGGGGGCGTCCGAGCAGTACTTC,CASSSGGGASEQYF
TRBV13,-,TRBJ2-4,few,TGTGCCAGCAGCTCAGACCAGGGACCGCGAAGCGTTCAGTACTTC,CASSSDQGPRSVQYF
TRBV20-1,TRBD2,TRBJ2-1,-,TGCAGTGCTAGAGATAGAGGACCTAGCGGCAATGAGCAGTTCTTC,CSARDRGPSGNEQFF